This TCR beta chain is drawn from a study of T cells in tuberculosis. Study details: IGRA-negative adolescents, IGRA-positive adolescents with latent tuberculosis and adults with active tuberculosis formed this South African cohort.

Latent tuberculosis screening used tuberculin skin test and IGRA at entry. V lost 4 bases and J lost 3; bases outside the gene matches: 3. This CDR3 has 15 amino acids. Germline V gene sequence: CDR1 MNHNY, CDR2 SVGAGI (reference sequence). Using immunoSEQ multiplex PCR, the repertoire was profiled, and TCRdb retains in-frame clones only, with some absent. This sample has 35,000 to 45,000 clones; around 92% occur once, and the top ten carry about 12%. Specimen: PBMCs. The genes are TRBV6-6 and TRBJ1-5; TRBD1 matches 10 bases. This TCR came from a donor between 10 and 35 years old with latent tuberculosis or without tuberculosis infection. Some clones in this sample may be carry-over from other donors' samples. The CDR3: CASSWTGGNNQPQHF. DNA of the CDR3: TGTGCCAGCAGTTGGACAGGGGGAAACAATCAGCCCCAGCATTTT.